Each of the 14 T cell receptor beta chains below was sequenced from the same sample in a study of vaccination effects on CD4 cells after COVID-19. Prior to sequencing, the ViraFEST assay stimulated PBMC with viral peptide pools, which expanded the antigen-specific CD4+ T cells. Following culture for approximately ten days, CD4+ T cells were isolated. In the vaccine recipients, nucleocapsid antibodies were negative and there was no prior SARS-CoV-2 infection. This table comes from immunoSEQ multiplex PCR, and its TCRdb copy is limited to in-frame clones, with some not included. The sample carries tens of thousands of clones, approximately 79% recorded once. No antigens are known for them. Sample: CD4+ T cells from PBMCs cultured with HCoV-NL63 spike peptides, taken before COVID-19 vaccination. The receptors here all came from a human donor who received a COVID-19 vaccine.

The V and J genes are TRBV7-2 and TRBJ2-3, with 9 bases that match TRBD1. The V and J ends lost 5 bases and 7 bases, in that order; junction bases with no gene match: 10. The germline V gene encodes CDR1 SGHTA and CDR2 FQGNSA. This CDR3 has 15 amino acids. The CDR3 loop is CASSAGTGHFYTQYF. Here the CDR3 DNA reads TGTGCCAGCAGCGCCGGGACAGGGCATTTTTATACGCAGTATTTT.

This chain links TRBV5-1 with TRBJ2-3, with TRBD2 matching 13 bases. This CDR3 has 15 residues. The trim removed 6 bases at V and 4 bases at J, leaving 5 bases unmatched. Germline lookup yields CDR1 SGHRS and CDR2 YFSETQ. CDR3 bases: TGCGCCAGCACAGGACTAGCGGGGGCGCCAGATACGCAGTATTTT. It codes for CASTGLAGAPDTQYF.

In its sample, this clone was seen once. The CDR3 sequence: CASSVGYTGNTIYF. CDR3 nucleotide sequence: TGTGCCAGCAGCGTAGGGTACACTGGAAACACCATATATTTT. The rearrangement uses TRBV9 and TRBJ1-3; D not certain. CDR1 is SGDLS, CDR2 YYNGEE, per germline. This CDR3 is 14 amino acids long. The ends were cut back, 0 bases at V and 2 bases at J, with 6 bases in the middle.

This clone was observed once. The V call is TRBV19, the J call TRBJ2-1, with TRBD1 matching over 8 bases. CDR1 and CDR2 from the germline V gene are LNHDA and SQIVND (reference sequence). The J segment lost 4 bases and the V segment lost 4 bases, leaving 6 bases of the junction unmatched. The CDR3 sequence is 15 residues long. CDR3 sequence: CASSNGQGRYNEQFF. CDR3 sequence (DNA): TGTGCCAGTAGTAACGGACAGGGTAGGTACAATGAGCAGTTCTTC.

The rearrangement joins TRBV3-1 (or the pseudogene TRBV3-2) to TRBJ2-3; TRBD1 is a possible D gene (6 bases). Germline V gives CDR1 LGHDT, CDR2 YNNKEL (reference sequence). The V gene lost 4 bases and the J gene lost 0 bases, with 14 bases spanning the gap. The CDR3 consists of 16 residues. CDR3 region: CASSPAGTLSTDTQYF. CDR3 DNA: TGTGCCAGCAGCCCTGCCGGGACATTGAGCACAGATACGCAGTATTTT.

The rearrangement links TRBV1 to TRBJ2-7. TRBV1 is termed a pseudogene. This CDR3 has 12 residues. CDR3 nucleotides: TGCACCAGCAGCCGGGGTATCTACGAGCAGTACGTC. Encoded protein: CTSSRGIYEQYV.

The chain has TRBV5-1 and TRBJ2-1; TRBD1 might be the D (5 bases). Trimming left V 6 bases short and J 1 base short, with 14 bases between. This CDR3 contains 15 residues. Per germline, CDR1 SGHRS and CDR2 YFSETQ. The CDR3 nucleotides read TGCGCCAGCAAGGGGCAGCTCGGATCCTACAATGAGCAGTTCTTC. Protein product: CASKGQLGSYNEQFF.

This clone has a handful of counts. The chain has TRBV7-2 and TRBJ2-3; D unclear. CDR1 SGHTA and CDR2 FQGNSA come from the germline V gene. CDR3 size: 20 residues. V lost 0 bases to trimming and J lost 0 bases, with 22 bases between them. In nucleotides, the CDR3 is TGTGCCAGCAGCTTAGCAACCCTCGTTTCAGATTTTACTAGCACAGATACGCAGTATTTT. This gives the protein CASSLATLVSDFTSTDTQYF.

This clone came up a few times. The chain links TRBV30 to TRBJ1-3, with 7 bases lining up with TRBD1. CDR3 length: 12 amino acids. J gave up 4 bases and V 5 bases, and 2 bases lay outside the gene matches. The germline CDR1 and CDR2 sequences are GTSNPN and SVGIG (reference sequence). The CDR3 protein is CAWAGQGNTIYF. The CDR3, as DNA: TGTGCCTGGGCGGGACAGGGAAACACCATATATTTT.

The CDR3 reads CSARGGYGYTF. Written as DNA, the CDR3 is TGCAGTGCTAGGGGCGGGTATGGCTACACCTTC. V usage is TRBV20-1 and J usage is TRBJ1-2; D is uncertain. Trimming took off 3 bases at V and 5 bases at J, with 7 bases between the two ends. This CDR3 contains 11 residues. From germline, CDR1 is DFQATT and CDR2 SNEGSKA (reference sequence).

CDR3 nucleotides: TGTGCCAGCGGCCCTACTGGGGCCAACGTCCTGACTTTC. As protein: CASGPTGANVLTF. The genes are TRBV25-1 and TRBJ2-6; D is unresolved. The CDR3 totals 13 residues. V gave up 8 bases and J gave up 2 bases, with 7 bases separating them. The germline V gene has CDR1 MGHDK and CDR2 SYGVNS.

The rearrangement links TRBV10-3 to TRBJ1-4, with 12 bases fitting TRBD1. Germline V gives CDR1 ENHRY, CDR2 SYGVKD. The CDR3 consists of 16 residues. V trimming: 3 bases; J trimming: 7 bases; junction bases outside the gene matches: 6. The CDR3 loop is CAISEWGTGGSEKLFF. The CDR3 DNA sequence: TGTGCCATCAGTGAATGGGGGACAGGGGGCAGTGAAAAACTGTTTTTT.

J is TRBJ1-5 and V is TRBV3-1 (or the pseudogene TRBV3-2), with D uncertain. The CDR3 consists of 13 residues. The V end was cut by 0 bases, the J end by 7 bases, with 7 bases between. The germline gives CDR1 LGHDT, CDR2 YNNKEL (reference sequence). For the CDR3, the DNA is TGTGCCAGCAGCCAAGAATTTGAGCAGCCCCAGCATTTT. Amino acids: CASSQEFEQPQHF.

The V and J genes are TRBV4-3 and TRBJ1-4; D remains ambiguous. Germline loops: CDR1 LGHNA, CDR2 YSLEER. The germline V and J ends were trimmed by 0 bases and 7 bases, with 15 bases remaining between them. The CDR3 totals 16 residues. In DNA, the CDR3 is TGCGCCAGCAGCCAAGATGTCTTGCGGTCGAGTGAAAAACTGTTTTTT. Translated: CASSQDVLRSSEKLFF.